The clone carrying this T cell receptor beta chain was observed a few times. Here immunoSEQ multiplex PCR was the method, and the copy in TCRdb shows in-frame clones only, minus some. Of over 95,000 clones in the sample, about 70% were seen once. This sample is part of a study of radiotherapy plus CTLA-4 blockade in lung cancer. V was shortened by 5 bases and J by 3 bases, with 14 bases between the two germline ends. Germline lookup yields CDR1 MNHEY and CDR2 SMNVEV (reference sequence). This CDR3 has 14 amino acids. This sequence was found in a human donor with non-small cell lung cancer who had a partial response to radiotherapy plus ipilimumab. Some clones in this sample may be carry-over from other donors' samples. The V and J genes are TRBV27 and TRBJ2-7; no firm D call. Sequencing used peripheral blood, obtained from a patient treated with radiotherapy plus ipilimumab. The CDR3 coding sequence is TGTGCCAGCAGTCCCAAATACGATAGCTACGAGCAGTACTTC. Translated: CASSPKYDSYEQYF.